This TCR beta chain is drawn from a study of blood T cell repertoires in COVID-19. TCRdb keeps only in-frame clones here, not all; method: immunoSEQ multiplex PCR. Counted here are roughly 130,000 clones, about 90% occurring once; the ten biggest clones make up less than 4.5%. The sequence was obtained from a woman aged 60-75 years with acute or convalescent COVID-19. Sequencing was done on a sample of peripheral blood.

The CDR3 protein is CASSQQTNQPQHF. For the CDR3, the DNA is TGTGCCAGCAGTCAACAGACCAATCAGCCCCAGCATTTT. The V call is TRBV6-5, the J call TRBJ1-5; D gene unclear. The CDR3 has 13 amino acids. Trimming removed 5 bases at V and 3 bases at J, with 8 bases between. Germline V lookup: CDR1 MNHEY, CDR2 SVGAGI.